The rows below give T cell receptor beta chains drawn from one sample of a study of cytomegalovirus exposure and HLA in healthy donors. Produced via immunoSEQ multiplex PCR; TCRdb's table is partial and in-frame only. The table includes 150,000 to 200,000 clones, roughly 80% detected once. Specimen: PBMCs. Receptor source: a man between 18 and 29 years old in good health and CMV-seropositive. The CDR3 runs from the conserved cysteine through the conserved F or W. The D gene is left open where the match is weak. Size values are once, few and many counts, or a class for expanded clones, and some rows have none.

d_gene	v_gene	abundance	j_gene	CDR3aa	CDR3nt
TRBD2	TRBV28	.	TRBJ2-3	CASLGLAGEADTQYF	TGTGCCTCCTTGGGTCTAGCGGGAGAGGCAGATACGCAGTATTTT
TRBD2	TRBV27	.	TRBJ2-7	CASSFLGAGLFYEQYF	TGTGCCAGCAGTTTCCTTGGAGCGGGATTATTCTACGAGCAGTACTTC
TRBD1	TRBV6-6	few	TRBJ1-1	CASSASGGLAFF	TGTGCCAGCAGTGCCTCAGGGGGCTTAGCTTTCTTT
TRBD1	TRBV5-8	once	TRBJ2-3	CASSLGTGRHADTQYF	TGTGCCAGCAGCTTGGGGACAGGACGACACGCAGATACGCAGTATTTT
TRBD1	TRBV7-9	.	TRBJ1-4	CSCTGAPTTNEKLFF	TGTTCCTGCACAGGGGCCCCGACAACTAATGAAAAACTGTTTTTT
TRBD2	TRBV9	.	TRBJ2-1	CASSVGISGRVYNEQFF	TGTGCCAGCAGCGTAGGAATTAGCGGGAGGGTTTACAATGAGCAGTTCTTC
TRBD1	TRBV6-1	.	TRBJ1-1	CASRIDRAETEAFF	TGTGCCAGCAGGATTGACAGGGCCGAGACTGAAGCTTTCTTT
.	TRBV7-2	.	TRBJ2-2	CASSLRLKAGELFF	TGTGCCAGCAGCTTACGACTCAAGGCCGGGGAGCTGTTTTTT
TRBD2	TRBV28	few	TRBJ2-7	CASSPSSYSLAGDGSYEQYF	TGTGCCAGCAGTCCCTCTTCCTACTCTCTAGCGGGAGATGGCTCCTACGAGCAGTACTTC
TRBD1	TRBV6-1	few	TRBJ2-5	CASSEAPGGTQETQYF	TGTGCCAGCAGTGAAGCCCCAGGGGGAACCCAAGAGACCCAGTACTTC
.	TRBV5-1	.	TRBJ2-7	CASSLDTTGSEQYF	TGCGCCAGCAGCTTGGATACTACAGGGTCCGAGCAGTACTTC
TRBD2	TRBV30	.	TRBJ2-3	CAWSVLGGSGTQYF	TGTGCCTGGAGTGTACTGGGGGGGAGTGGTACGCAGTATTTT
TRBD2	TRBV7-9	.	TRBJ2-1	CASSSPGAGGPYNEQFF	TGTGCCAGCAGCTCCCCGGGGGCGGGAGGGCCTTACAATGAGCAGTTCTTC
.	TRBV7-9	.	TRBJ1-1	CASSPQGTEAFF	TGTGCCAGCAGCCCCCAGGGCACTGAAGCTTTCTTT
.	TRBV18	.	TRBJ2-7	CASSPRTAYEQYF	TGTGCCAGCTCACCCCGGACAGCCTACGAGCAGTACTTC
.	TRBV5-6	.	TRBJ1-1	CASSPQGHLTLMNTEAFF	TGTGCCAGCAGCCCCCAGGGGCACCTCACTTTAATGAACACTGAAGCTTTCTTT
.	TRBV19	.	TRBJ2-5	CASSIGQATQYF	TGTGCCAGTAGTATTGGGCAAGCGACCCAGTACTTC
.	TRBV7-9	.	TRBJ1-1	CASSLTYADTEAFF	TGTGCCAGCAGCTTAACCTATGCGGACACTGAAGCTTTCTTT
.	TRBV5-1	.	TRBJ2-1	CASSLRPAGPFNEQFF	TGCGCCAGCAGCCTACGTCCAGCGGGCCCATTCAATGAGCAGTTCTTC
.	TRBV10-3	.	TRBJ1-1	CAISALTGEAFF	TGTGCCATCAGTGCCCTGACAGGTGAAGCTTTCTTT
.	TRBV30	.	TRBJ2-2	CAFASQGWGTGELFF	TGTGCCTTTGCCTCACAGGGCTGGGGCACCGGGGAGCTGTTTTTT
.	TRBV5-6	.	TRBJ2-7	CASSDGAVDYEQYF	TGTGCCAGCAGCGATGGGGCGGTGGATTACGAGCAGTACTTC
.	TRBV10-3	.	TRBJ2-3	CAISDLQDTQYF	TGTGCCATCAGTGACCTCCAGGATACGCAGTATTTT
.	TRBV6-5	few	TRBJ2-3	CASRSRETPTDTQYF	TGTGCCAGCAGGTCCCGGGAAACCCCCACAGATACGCAGTATTTT
TRBD1	TRBV5-1	.	TRBJ2-2	CASSNRQGAVTGELFF	TGCGCCAGCAGCAACAGACAGGGGGCGGTAACCGGGGAGCTGTTTTTT
.	TRBV11-3	few	TRBJ1-1	CASSLGATEAFF	TGTGCCAGCAGCTTGGGGGCTACTGAAGCTTTCTTT
.	TRBV29-1	.	TRBJ1-2	CSVETIWEEGTNYGYPF	TGCAGCGTTGAAACGATCTGGGAAGAGGGCACTAACTATGGCTACCCCTTC